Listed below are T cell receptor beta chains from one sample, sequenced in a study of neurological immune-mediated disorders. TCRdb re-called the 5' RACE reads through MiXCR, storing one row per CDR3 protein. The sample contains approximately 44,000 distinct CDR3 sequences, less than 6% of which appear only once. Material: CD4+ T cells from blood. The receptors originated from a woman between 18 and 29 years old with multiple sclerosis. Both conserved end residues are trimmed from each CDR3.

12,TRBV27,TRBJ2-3,ASSSRDPADTQY
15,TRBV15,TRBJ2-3,ATSPRGVAGVKDTQY
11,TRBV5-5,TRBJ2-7,ASSFTGASEQY
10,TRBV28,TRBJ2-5,ASSPGQETQY
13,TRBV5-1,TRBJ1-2,ASSPGTGVWYGYT
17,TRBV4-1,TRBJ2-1,ASSQGLRSLAGSRNEQF
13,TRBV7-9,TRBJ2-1,ASSLSDFSSNEQF
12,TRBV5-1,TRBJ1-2,ASSLGPGLYGYT
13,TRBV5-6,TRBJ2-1,ASSFGGITYNEQF
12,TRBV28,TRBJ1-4,ASSFGGTNEKLF
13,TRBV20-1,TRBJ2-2,SAPRRQGNTGELF
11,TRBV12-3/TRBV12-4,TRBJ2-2,ASSLWDTGELF
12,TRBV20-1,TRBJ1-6,SASSGTDSSPLH
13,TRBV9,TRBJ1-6,ASSVGQTTNSPLH
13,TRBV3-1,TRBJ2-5,ASSLTGTSGETQY
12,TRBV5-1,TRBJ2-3,ASSRGGSDDTQY
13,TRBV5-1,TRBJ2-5,ASSLATRSQETQY
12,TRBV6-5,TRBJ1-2,ASSYSLRGDGYT
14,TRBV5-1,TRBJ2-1,ASSLEGGRLWNEQF
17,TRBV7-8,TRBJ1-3,ASSLAPRAGGHSGNTIY
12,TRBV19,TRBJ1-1,ASRGQGWDTEAF
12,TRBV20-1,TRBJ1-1,SAYSDRGFTEAF
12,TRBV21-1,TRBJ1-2,ASSKRGESDGYT
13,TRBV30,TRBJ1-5,AWSAGTGEGQPQH
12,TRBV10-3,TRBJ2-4,AISEQLAKNIQY
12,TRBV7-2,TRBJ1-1,ASSFGTRNTEAF
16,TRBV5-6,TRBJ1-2,ASSPGTAKDHSHYGYT
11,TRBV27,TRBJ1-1,ASSSWANTEAF
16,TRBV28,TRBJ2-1,ASSSTPGTGGTYNEQF
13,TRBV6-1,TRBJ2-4,ASSLFREGKNIQY
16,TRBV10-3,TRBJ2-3,AISEFQPTSGSTDTQY
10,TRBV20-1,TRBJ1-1,SARQREERAF
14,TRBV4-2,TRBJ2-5,ASSQALTRSQETQY
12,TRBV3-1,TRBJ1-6,ASSNRQGASPLH
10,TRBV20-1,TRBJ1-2,SAMTGLYGYT
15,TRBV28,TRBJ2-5,ASSRTTSASGEETQY
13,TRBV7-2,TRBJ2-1,ASSSPGTGISGQF
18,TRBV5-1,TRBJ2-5,ASSLGRTSGSPVLKETQY
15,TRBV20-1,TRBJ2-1,SARTPGARNFVNEQF
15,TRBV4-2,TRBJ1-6,ASSSRFGETGNSPLH
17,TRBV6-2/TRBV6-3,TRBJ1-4,ASSWGFNHGPPDGEKLF
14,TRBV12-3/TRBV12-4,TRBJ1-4,ASSPKQAPTNEKLF
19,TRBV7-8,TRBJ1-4,ASSPAAGSVGFWSTNEKLF
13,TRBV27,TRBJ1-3,ASRSLGQGGNTIY
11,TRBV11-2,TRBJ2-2,ASSPRNTGELF
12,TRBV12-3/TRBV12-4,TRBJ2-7,ASSLRTLGGEQY